This section outlines one TCR beta chain sequence together with its context. Antigen specificity is unknown. Only in-frame clones appear in the TCRdb table, and some are missing; sequencing was by immunoSEQ multiplex PCR. The table records approximately 100,000 clones, 70% to 90% of them present only once. This entry is derived from a study of T cell responses to AZD1222 COVID-19 vaccine. Study-level findings and limits: Recipients of two AZD1222 doses showed rising Spike-specific TCR breadth and depth. Repertoires were obtained only post-peak T cell response.

The length of the CDR3 is 13 residues. The chain joins TRBV1 to TRBJ2-7; the table's D gene call, TRBD1, was not cross checked with the DNA. TRBV1 is a pseudogene segment. The source was peripheral blood, collected on day 0 of AZD1222 vaccination. This TCR derives from an adult in good health. CDR3 in DNA: TGCACCAGCAGCCGGGACAGCTCCTACGAGCAGTACGTC. This encodes CTSSRDSSYEQYV.